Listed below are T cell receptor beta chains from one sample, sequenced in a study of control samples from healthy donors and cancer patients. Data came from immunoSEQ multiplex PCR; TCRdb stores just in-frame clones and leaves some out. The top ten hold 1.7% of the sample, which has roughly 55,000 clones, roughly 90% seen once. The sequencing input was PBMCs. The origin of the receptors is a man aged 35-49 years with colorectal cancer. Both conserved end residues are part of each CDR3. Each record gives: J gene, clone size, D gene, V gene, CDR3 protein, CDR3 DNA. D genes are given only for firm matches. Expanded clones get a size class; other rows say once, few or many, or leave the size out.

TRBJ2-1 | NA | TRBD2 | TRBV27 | CASSLLIGTSANEQFF | TGTGCCAGCAGTTTACTTATCGGGACTAGCGCGAATGAGCAGTTCTTC
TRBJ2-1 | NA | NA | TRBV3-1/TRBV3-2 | CASSQNRGISSYNEQFF | TGTGCCAGCAGCCAAAACCGCGGGATAAGCTCCTACAATGAGCAGTTCTTC
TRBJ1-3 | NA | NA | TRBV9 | CASSASGGAGNTIYF | TGTGCCAGCAGCGCTTCGGGGGGTGCAGGAAACACCATATATTTT
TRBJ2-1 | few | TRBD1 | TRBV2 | CASSAEGTGPGNEQFF | TGTGCCAGCAGTGCTGAGGGGACAGGGCCCGGTAATGAGCAGTTCTTC
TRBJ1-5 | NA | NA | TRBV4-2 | CASSQDGGGSNQPQHF | TGTGCCAGCAGCCAAGACGGGGGTGGTAGCAATCAGCCCCAGCATTTT
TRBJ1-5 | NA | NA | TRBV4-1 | CASSQAADSNQPQHF | TGCGCCAGCAGCCAGGCGGCCGATAGCAATCAGCCCCAGCATTTT
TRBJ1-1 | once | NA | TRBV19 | CASSSQGYAEAFF | TGTGCCAGTAGCTCCCAGGGTTACGCTGAAGCTTTCTTT
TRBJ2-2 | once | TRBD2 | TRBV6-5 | CASTGGGNTGELFF | TGTGCCAGCACGGGCGGGGGTAACACCGGGGAGCTGTTTTTT
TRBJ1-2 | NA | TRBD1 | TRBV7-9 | CASSVEGGTGAYGYTF | TGTGCCAGCAGCGTAGAAGGGGGGACAGGGGCTTATGGCTACACCTTC
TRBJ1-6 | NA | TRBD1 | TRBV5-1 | CASSPETGDANSYNSPLHF | TGCGCCAGCAGCCCGGAGACAGGGGACGCAAACTCCTATAATTCACCCCTCCACTTT
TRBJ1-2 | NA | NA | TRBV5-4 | CASSPTGGRSGNYGYTF | TGTGCCAGCAGCCCGACGGGTGGCAGGTCGGGTAACTATGGCTACACCTTC
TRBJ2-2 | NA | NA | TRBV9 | CASSPGAGELFF | TGTGCCAGCAGCCCAGGGGCCGGGGAGCTGTTTTTT
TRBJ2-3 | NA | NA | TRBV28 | CASSSFGTQYF | TGTGCCAGCAGTTCGTTTGGAACGCAGTATTTT
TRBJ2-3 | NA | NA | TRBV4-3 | CASSQDRATDTQYF | TGCGCCAGCAGCCAAGATAGGGCCACAGATACGCAGTATTTT
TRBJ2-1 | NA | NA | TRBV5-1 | CASSLALVAYNEQFF | TGCGCCAGCAGCTTGGCACTAGTAGCCTACAATGAGCAGTTCTTC
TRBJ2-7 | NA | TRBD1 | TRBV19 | CASSSPGTATYEQYF | TGTGCCAGTAGTTCCCCCGGGACAGCAACCTACGAGCAGTACTTC
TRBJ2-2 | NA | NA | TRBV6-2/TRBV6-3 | CASSSTGELFF | TGTGCCAGCAGTTCCACCGGAGAGCTGTTTTTT